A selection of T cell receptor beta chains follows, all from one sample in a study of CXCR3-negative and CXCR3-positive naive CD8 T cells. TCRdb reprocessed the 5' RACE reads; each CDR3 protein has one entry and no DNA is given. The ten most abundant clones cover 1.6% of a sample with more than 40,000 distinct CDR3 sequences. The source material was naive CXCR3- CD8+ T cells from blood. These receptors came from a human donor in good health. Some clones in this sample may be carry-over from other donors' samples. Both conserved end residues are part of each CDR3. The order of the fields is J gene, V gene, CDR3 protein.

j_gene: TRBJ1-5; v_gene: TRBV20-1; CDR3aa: CSRQGLDHNQPQHF
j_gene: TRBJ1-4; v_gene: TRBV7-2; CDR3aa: CASSRRGGFNEKLFF
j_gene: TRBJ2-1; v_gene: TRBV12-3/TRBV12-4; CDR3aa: CASSPEGQGYNEQFF
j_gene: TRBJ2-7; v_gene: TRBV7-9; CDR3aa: CASSLIVYEQYF
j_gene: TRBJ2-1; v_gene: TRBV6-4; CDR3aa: CASSDVLGDSDNEQFF
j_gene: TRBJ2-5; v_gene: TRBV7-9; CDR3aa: CASSWLSGQKNLDETQYF
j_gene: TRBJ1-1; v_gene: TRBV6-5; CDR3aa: CASSYSNGDTEAFF
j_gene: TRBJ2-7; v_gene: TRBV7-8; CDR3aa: CASSLSYAYEQYF
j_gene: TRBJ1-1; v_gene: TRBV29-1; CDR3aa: CSVEWTGRNTEAFF
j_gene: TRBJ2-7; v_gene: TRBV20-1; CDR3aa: CSAKPFAGGLYEQYF
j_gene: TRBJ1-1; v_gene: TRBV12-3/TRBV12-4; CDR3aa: CASRTSFRHTEAFF
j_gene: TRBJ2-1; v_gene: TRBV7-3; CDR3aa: CASSLVAGGSYNEQFF
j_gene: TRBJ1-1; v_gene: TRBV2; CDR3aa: CASPAGEMYTEAFF
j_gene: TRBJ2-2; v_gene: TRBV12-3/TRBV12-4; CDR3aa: CASRPGQGIGGTGELFF
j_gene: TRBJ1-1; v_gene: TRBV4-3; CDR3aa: CASGTGGYERGTEAFF
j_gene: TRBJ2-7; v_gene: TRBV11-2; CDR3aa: CASSPLRGGGEQYF
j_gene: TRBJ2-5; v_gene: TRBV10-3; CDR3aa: CAISESLGETQYF
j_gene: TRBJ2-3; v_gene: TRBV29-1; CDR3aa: CSAGWDRGTQYF
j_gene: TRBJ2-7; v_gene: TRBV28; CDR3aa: CASSFGLGGEQYF
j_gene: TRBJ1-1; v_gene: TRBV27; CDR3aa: CASSPIDPPGTEAFF
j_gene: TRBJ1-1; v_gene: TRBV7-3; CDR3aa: CASSLTGASTEAFF
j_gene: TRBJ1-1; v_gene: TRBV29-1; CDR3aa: CSVRPGNLNTEAFF
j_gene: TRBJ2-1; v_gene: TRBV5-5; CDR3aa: CASSLVLAEHNEQFF
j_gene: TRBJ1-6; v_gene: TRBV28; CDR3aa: CASSRVVPTSPLHF
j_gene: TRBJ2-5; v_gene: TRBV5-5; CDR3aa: CASSQGLAGAQETQYF
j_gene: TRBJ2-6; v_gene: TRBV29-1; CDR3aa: CSVDGQSSGANVLTF
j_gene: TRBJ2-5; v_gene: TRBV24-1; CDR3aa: CATRQYQETQYF
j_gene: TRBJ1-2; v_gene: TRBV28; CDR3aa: CASSYSGYGYTF
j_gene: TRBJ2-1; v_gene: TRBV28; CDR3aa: CASSLAGTTDNEQFF
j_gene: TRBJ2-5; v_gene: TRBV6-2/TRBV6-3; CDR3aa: CASSQGLEGETPYF
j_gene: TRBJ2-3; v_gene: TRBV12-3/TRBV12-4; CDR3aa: CASINPPRGDTQYF
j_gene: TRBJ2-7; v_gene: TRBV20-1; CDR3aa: CSARTRGGVGDEQYF
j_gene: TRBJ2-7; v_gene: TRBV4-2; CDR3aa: CASSQGPNFPSYEQYF
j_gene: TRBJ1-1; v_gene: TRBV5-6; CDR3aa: CARRGVMNTEAFF
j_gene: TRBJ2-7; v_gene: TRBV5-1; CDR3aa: CASSTWGYEQYF
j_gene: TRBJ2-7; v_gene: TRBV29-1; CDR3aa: CSVDTWTGGTYEQYF
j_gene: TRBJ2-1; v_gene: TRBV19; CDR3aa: CASSITSRSSYNEQFF
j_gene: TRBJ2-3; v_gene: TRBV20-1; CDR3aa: CSARDGLWGARTDTQYF